This T cell receptor beta chain was identified during a study of shared clonotypes between healthy human individuals. In the study overall: Donor ages ranged 18 to 49 years: a couple of women, a few men. A donor's plate count was three for CD4 naive and three for CD4 memory; CD8 naive had two and CD8 memory one.

Unmatched junction bases numbered 7, after V lost 6 bases and J lost 6 bases. The CDR3 is 12 residues long. Per the germline V gene, CDR1 is SQVTM and CDR2 is ANQGSEA. Study-level findings and limits: Naive subsets typically showed greater estimated richness than memory subsets.

Notes on this clone: Its antigen is as yet unknown.

The protocol was immunoSEQ multiplex PCR, while the TCRdb copy is restricted to in-frame clones and leaves out a portion. Found here are about 680,000 clones, around 72% of them singletons; the top ten hold 1.5% to 2%. The sample consisted of memory CD4+ T cells sorted from blood. As to subset: CD45RA-negative fraction. This clonotype was sampled from a woman aged 25 to 39 in good health. The chain recombines TRBV29-1 with TRBJ2-7, with 8 bases matching TRBD2. CDR3 region: CSVMGLVGEQYF. DNA of the CDR3: TGCAGCGTGATGGGACTAGTAGGCGAGCAGTACTTC.